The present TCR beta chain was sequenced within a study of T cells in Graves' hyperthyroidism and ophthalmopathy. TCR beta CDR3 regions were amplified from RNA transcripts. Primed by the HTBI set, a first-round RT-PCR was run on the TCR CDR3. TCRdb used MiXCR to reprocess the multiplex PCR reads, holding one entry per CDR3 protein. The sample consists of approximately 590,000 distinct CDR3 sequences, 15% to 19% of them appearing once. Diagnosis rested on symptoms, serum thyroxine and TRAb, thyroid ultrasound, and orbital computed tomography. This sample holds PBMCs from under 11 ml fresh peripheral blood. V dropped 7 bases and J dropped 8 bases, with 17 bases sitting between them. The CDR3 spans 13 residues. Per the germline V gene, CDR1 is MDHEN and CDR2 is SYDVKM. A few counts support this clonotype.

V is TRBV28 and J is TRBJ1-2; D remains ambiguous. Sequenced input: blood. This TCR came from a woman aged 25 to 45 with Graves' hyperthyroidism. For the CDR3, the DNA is TGTGCCAGCAACCTCGACATCCCCGGAGGCTACACCTTC. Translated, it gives CASNLDIPGGYTF.